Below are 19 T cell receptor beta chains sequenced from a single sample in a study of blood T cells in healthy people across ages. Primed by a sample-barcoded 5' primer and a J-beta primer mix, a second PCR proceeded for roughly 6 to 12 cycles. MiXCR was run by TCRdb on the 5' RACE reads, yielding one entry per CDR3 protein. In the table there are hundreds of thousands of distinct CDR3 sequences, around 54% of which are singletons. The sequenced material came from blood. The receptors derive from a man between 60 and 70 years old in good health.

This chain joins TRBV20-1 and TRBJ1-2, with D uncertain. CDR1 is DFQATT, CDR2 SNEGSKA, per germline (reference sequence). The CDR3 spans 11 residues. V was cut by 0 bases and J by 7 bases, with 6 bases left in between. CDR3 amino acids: CSARDSGGYTF. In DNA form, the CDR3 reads TGCAGTGCTAGAGATAGTGGTGGCTACACCTTC.

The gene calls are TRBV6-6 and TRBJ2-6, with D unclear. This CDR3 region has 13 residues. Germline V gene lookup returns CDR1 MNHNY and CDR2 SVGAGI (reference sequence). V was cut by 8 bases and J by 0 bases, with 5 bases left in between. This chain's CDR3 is CASEDSGANVLTF. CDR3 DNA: TGTGCCAGCGAGGACTCTGGGGCCAACGTCCTGACTTTC.

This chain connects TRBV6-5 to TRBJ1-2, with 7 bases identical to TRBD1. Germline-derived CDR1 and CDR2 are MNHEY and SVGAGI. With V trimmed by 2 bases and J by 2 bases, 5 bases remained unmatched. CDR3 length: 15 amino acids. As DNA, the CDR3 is TGTGCCAGCAGTTACACTTCGGGACAGAACTATGGCTACACCTTC. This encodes CASSYTSGQNYGYTF.

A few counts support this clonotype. The CDR3 spells CASSLRGEDIQYF. The CDR3 DNA is TGCGCCAGCAGCTTGCGGGGGGAGGACATTCAGTACTTC. V and J are TRBV5-1 and TRBJ2-4, with TRBD2 matching over 7 bases. V lost 1 base to trimming and J lost 8 bases; unmatched junction nucleotides: 3. CDR3 length: 13 amino acids. Germline V gene sequence: CDR1 SGHRS, CDR2 YFSETQ.

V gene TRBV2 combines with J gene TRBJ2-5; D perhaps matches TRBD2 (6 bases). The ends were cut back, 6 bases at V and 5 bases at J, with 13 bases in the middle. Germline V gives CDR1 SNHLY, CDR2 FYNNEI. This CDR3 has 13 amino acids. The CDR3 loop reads CASRGTLGETQYF. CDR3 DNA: TGTGCCAGCAGGGGGACTTTGGGGGAGACCCAGTACTTC.

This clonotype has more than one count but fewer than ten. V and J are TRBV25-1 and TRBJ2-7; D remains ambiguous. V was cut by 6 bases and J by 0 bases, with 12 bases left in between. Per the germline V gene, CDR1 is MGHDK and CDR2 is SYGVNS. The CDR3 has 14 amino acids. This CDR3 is CASSPADGSYEQYF. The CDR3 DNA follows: TGTGCCAGCAGCCCAGCAGACGGCTCCTACGAGCAGTACTTC.

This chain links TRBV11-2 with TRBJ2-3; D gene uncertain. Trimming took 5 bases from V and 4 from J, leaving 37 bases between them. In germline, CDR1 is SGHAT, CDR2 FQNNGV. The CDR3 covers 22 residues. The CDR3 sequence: CASSPDYRVGYGAPRDADTQYF. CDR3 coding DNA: TGTGCCAGCAGCCCCGATTATAGGGTCGGGTACGGAGCGCCCCGAGACGCAGATACGCAGTATTTT.

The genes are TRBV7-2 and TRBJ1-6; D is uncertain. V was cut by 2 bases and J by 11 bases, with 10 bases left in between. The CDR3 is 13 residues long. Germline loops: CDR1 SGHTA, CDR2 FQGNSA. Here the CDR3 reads CASSLNEAPPLHF. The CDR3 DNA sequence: TGTGCCAGCAGCTTAAATGAAGCACCACCCCTCCACTTT. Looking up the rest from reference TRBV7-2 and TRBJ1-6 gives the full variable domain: GAGVSQSPSNKVTEKGKDVELRCDPISGHTALYWYRQSLGQGLEFLIYFQGNSAPDKSGLPSDRFSAERTGGSVSTLTIQRTQQEDSAVYLCASSLNEAPPLHFGNGTRLTVT.

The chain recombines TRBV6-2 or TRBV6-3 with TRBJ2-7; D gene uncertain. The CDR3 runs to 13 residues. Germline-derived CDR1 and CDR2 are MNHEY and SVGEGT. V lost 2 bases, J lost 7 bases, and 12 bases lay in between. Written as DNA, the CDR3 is TGTGCCAGCAGTTACACCCCCTCCATAGAGCAGTACTTC. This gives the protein CASSYTPSIEQYF.

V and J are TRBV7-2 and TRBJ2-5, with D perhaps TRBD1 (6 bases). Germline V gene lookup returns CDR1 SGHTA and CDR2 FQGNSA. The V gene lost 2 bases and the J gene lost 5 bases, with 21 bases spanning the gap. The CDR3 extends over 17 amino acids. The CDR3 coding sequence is TGTGCCAGCAGCTTAAATGGGGGCACGGCTTTCGGGGAGACCCAGTACTTC. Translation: CASSLNGGTAFGETQYF.

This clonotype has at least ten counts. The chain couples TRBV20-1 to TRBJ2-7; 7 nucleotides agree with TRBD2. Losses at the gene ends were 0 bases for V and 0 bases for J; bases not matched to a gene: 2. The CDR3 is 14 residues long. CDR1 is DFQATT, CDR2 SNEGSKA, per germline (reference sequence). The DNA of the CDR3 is TGCAGTGCTAGAGACCGCGGGGGCTCCTACGAGCAGTACTTC. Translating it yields CSARDRGGSYEQYF.

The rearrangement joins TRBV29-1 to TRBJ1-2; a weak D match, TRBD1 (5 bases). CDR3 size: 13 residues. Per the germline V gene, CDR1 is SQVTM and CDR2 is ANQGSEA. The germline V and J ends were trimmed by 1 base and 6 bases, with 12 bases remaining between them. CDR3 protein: CSVEAQGRNGYTF. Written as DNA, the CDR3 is TGCAGCGTTGAAGCCCAGGGTCGTAATGGCTACACCTTC.

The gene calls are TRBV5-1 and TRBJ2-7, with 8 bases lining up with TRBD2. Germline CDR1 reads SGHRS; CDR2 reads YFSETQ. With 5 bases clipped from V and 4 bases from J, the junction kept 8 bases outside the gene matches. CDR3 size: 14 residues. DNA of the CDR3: TGCGCCAGCAGAAGATCGTCGGGGGGGTACGAGCAGTACTTC. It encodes CASRRSSGGYEQYF.

The CDR3 region has the DNA TGCAGTGCCTTTCCGGCTAGCGGGGGGGATACGCAGTATTTT. Protein product: CSAFPASGGDTQYF. The J gene is TRBJ2-3, the V gene TRBV20-1, with 11 bases that match TRBD2. V shed 6 bases and J 6 bases; nucleotides not matched to a gene: 8. Germline lookup yields CDR1 DFQATT and CDR2 SNEGSKA (reference sequence). The CDR3 runs 14 residues.

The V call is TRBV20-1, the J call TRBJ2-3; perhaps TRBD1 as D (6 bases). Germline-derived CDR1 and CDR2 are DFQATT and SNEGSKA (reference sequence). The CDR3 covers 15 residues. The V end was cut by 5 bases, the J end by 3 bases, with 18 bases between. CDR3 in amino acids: CSAPLQGIGTDTQYF. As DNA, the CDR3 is TGCAGTGCTCCGCTACAGGGTATAGGGACAGATACGCAGTATTTT.

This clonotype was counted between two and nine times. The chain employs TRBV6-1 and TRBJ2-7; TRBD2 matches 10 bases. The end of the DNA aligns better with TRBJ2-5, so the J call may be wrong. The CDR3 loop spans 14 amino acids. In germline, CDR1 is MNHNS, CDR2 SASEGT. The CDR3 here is CASNASGGRGTQYF. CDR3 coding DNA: TGTGCCAGCAATGCTAGCGGGGGCCGAGGGACCCAGTACTTC.

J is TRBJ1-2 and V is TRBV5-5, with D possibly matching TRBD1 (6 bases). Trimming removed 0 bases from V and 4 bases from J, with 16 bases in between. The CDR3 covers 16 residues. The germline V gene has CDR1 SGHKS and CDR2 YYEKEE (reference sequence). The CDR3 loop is CASSLVWQGTTYGYTF. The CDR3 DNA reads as TGTGCCAGCAGCTTGGTGTGGCAGGGGACCACCTATGGCTACACCTTC.

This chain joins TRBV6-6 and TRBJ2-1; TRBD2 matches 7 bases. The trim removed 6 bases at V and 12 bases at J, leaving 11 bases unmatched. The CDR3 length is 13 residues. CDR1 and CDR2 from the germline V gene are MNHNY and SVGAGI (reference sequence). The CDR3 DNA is TGTGCCAGCAGCCAGACAAGGGAGGGACCGCAGTTCTTC. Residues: CASSQTREGPQFF.

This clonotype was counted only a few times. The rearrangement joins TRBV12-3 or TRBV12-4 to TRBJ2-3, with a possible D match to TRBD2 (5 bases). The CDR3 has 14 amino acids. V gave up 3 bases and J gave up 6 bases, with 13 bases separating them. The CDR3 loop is CASSFGSRGDTQYF. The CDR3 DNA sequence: TGTGCCAGCAGTTTCGGTAGCCGGGGTGATACGCAGTATTTT.